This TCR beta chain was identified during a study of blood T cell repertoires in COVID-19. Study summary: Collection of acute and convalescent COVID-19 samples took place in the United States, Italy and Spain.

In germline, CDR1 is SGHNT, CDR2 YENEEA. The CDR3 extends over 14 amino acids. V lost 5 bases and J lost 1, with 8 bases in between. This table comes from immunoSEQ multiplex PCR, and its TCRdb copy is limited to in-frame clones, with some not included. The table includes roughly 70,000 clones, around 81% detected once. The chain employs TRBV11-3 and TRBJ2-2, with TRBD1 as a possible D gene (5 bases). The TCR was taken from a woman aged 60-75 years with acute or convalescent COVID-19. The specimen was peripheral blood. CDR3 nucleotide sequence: TGTGCCAGCAGCCATGACAGGAACACCGGGGAGCTGTTTTTT. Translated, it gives CASSHDRNTGELFF.